One sample yielded the 14 T cell receptor beta chains listed below, sequenced in a study of shared clonotypes between healthy human individuals. TCRdb's copy holds only in-frame clones and misses some; the assay was immunoSEQ multiplex PCR. The sample has 850,000 to 1,200,000 clones, roughly 80% seen once. Sequencing was performed on memory CD4+ T cells sorted from blood. Subset of the sample: CD45RA-negative fraction. All receptors derive from a man between 18 and 35 years old in good health.

The V gene is TRBV7-9, the J gene TRBJ2-5; 9 bases are shared with TRBD2. This CDR3 is 15 amino acids long. V lost 2 bases and J lost 5; bases outside the gene matches: 6. Germline V gene sequence: CDR1 SEHNR, CDR2 FQNEAQ (reference sequence). CDR3 protein: CASSLSSGGSETQYF. CDR3 in DNA: TGTGCCAGCAGCTTATCCAGCGGGGGGTCGGAGACCCAGTACTTC.

The chain is built from TRBV6-5 and TRBJ1-4; D call uncertain. This CDR3 has 16 residues. V lost 0 bases, J lost 8 bases, and 16 bases lay in between. CDR1 is MNHEY, CDR2 SVGAGI, per germline. This CDR3 reads CASSYSPGIVQEKLFF. The CDR3 region has the DNA TGTGCCAGCAGTTACTCACCGGGCATCGTACAGGAAAAACTGTTTTTT.

V gene TRBV5-8 combines with J gene TRBJ2-2, with D perhaps matching TRBD1 or TRBD2 (5 bases each). The CDR3 is 15 residues long. The V gene lost 6 bases and the J gene lost 5 bases, with 17 bases spanning the gap. Germline CDR1 and CDR2: SGHTS and YDEGEE. The CDR3 protein is CASTLRGAPTGELFF. CDR3 nucleotide sequence: TGTGCCAGCACCCTTCGGGGCGCCCCTACCGGGGAGCTGTTTTTT.

J is TRBJ1-4 and V is TRBV5-1; perhaps TRBD1 as D (5 bases). V was trimmed by 3 bases and J by 3 bases, leaving 6 bases between them. In germline, CDR1 is SGHRS, CDR2 YFSETQ. The CDR3 length is 13 residues. CDR3: CASSYRPNEKLFF. As DNA, the CDR3 is TGCGCCAGCAGCTACAGGCCTAATGAAAAACTGTTTTTT.

This clone has only a few counts. The chain couples TRBV5-1 to TRBJ2-3, with 10 bases fitting TRBD1. Germline values: CDR1 SGHRS, CDR2 YFSETQ. The length of the CDR3 is 17 residues. V lost 4 bases, J lost 4 bases, and 12 bases stayed unmatched. For the CDR3, the DNA is TGCGCCAGCAGCCCAAGACAGGGGGCAGGGTGGGCAGATACGCAGTATTTT. Translating gives CASSPRQGAGWADTQYF.

The table lists this clone with a few counts. Given a much more abundant clone one base away, this may be a read error. The sample contains more than one DNA sequence encoding this CDR3. The chain recombines TRBV30 with TRBJ2-7; D is perhaps TRBD1 (5 bases). CDR1 GTSNPN and CDR2 SVGIG come from the germline V gene (reference sequence). V lost 2 bases and J 1 base, leaving 6 bases between the germline ends. CDR3 size: 12 residues. CDR3 protein: CAWSRGSYEQYF. CDR3 coding DNA: TGTGCCTGGAGTAGGGGTTCCTACGAGCAGTACTTC.

The CDR3 spells CASSLGFYNEQFF. The DNA of the CDR3 is TGTGCCAGCAGTCTGGGTTTCTACAATGAGCAGTTCTTC. J is TRBJ2-1 and V is TRBV6-5; no firm D call. Trimming cost V 5 bases and J 3 bases, with 8 bases left between them. Germline CDR1 is MNHEY and CDR2 is SVGAGI. The CDR3 loop spans 13 amino acids.

This clone has more than one count but fewer than ten. DNA for the CDR3: TGCGCCAGCAGCTTGGTTACTGACAATGAGCAGTTCTTC. It encodes CASSLVTDNEQFF. This chain connects TRBV5-1 to TRBJ2-1, with D uncertain. The CDR3 loop spans 13 amino acids. Germline V CDR1 and CDR2: SGHRS, YFSETQ. V was pared by 0 bases and J by 5 bases, with 6 bases between.

Remarks on this clone: Distinct nucleotide sequences in the sample also encode this CDR3. CDR3 sequence (DNA): TGTGCCAGCAGTGAAAAGGGGAACACCGGGGAGCTGTTTTTT. Its translation is CASSEKGNTGELFF. The chain links TRBV6-1 to TRBJ2-2; unclear D gene. CDR3 length: 14 amino acids. Germline CDR1 is MNHNS and CDR2 is SASEGT. The V gene lost 2 bases and the J gene lost 1 base, with 5 bases spanning the gap.

This sequence joins TRBV7-2 and TRBJ1-5; D is ambiguous. The CDR3 totals 14 residues. V was clipped by 2 bases and J by 7 bases, with 12 bases between them. Germline lookup yields CDR1 SGHTA and CDR2 FQGNSA. The CDR3: CASSLFDPGQPQHF. CDR3 DNA: TGTGCCAGCAGCTTATTTGACCCTGGACAGCCCCAGCATTTT.

The chain carries TRBV6-1 and TRBJ1-2; the D is unclear. This CDR3 is built from 13 residues. The germline gives CDR1 MNHNS, CDR2 SASEGT. The V and J ends lost 4 bases and 2 bases respectively, with 8 bases between them. CDR3 region: CASSGTTNYGYTF. Written as DNA, the CDR3 is TGTGCCAGCAGTGGAACAACGAACTATGGCTACACCTTC.

This clone showed up many times. The CDR3 DNA is TGTGCCAGCAGTGGCGCGCCGGAAATCGAAGGTGAGACAGATACGCAGTATTTT. It is translated as CASSGAPEIEGETDTQYF. The V and J genes are TRBV6-4 and TRBJ2-3; D unclear. Looked up from germline, CDR1 is MRHNA and CDR2 is SNTAGT. The CDR3 has 18 residues. V was shortened by 4 bases and J by 3 bases, with 23 bases between the two germline ends.

Note on this clone: The junction departs from the called germline gene at one end, perhaps through a read error. The chain links TRBV5-1 to TRBJ1-2; no definite D call. Germline lookup yields CDR1 SGHRS and CDR2 YFSETQ. This CDR3 is 11 amino acids long. For the CDR3, the DNA is TGCGCCAGCAGTTTGGGTAGAGGTCGCACCTTC. Amino acids: CASSLGRGRTF.

The V and J genes are TRBV9 and TRBJ2-3; TRBD2 matches at 7 bases. CDR1 SGDLS and CDR2 YYNGEE come from the germline V gene. Losses at the gene ends were 0 bases for V and 5 bases for J; bases not matched to a gene: 18. The CDR3 totals 19 residues. CDR3 bases: TGTGCCAGCAGCGTAGCCCCCGGAGGGGCGGGAGATCGCAGAGATACGCAGTATTTT. This gives the protein CASSVAPGGAGDRRDTQYF.